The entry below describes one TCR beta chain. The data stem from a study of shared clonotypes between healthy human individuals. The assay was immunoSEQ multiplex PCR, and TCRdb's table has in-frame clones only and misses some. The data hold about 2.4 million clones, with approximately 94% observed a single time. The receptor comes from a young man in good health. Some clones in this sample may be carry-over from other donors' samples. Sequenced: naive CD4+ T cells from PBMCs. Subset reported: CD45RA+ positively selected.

The CDR3 sequence: CASSALTQGSQPQHF. Written as DNA, the CDR3 is TGTGCCAGCAGCGCCCTAACTCAGGGATCTCAGCCCCAGCATTTT. The chain employs TRBV28 and TRBJ1-5; possible D gene TRBD1, 5 bases. This CDR3 contains 15 residues. Germline assignment: CDR1 MDHEN and CDR2 SYDVKM. The V and J ends lost 6 bases and 6 bases respectively, with 18 bases between them. Full variable domain (remainder filled in from reference TRBV28 and TRBJ1-5): DVKVTQSSRYLVKRTGEKVFLECVQDMDHENMFWYRQDPGLGLRLIYFSYDVKMKEKGDIPEGYSVSREKKERFSLILESASTNQTSMYLCASSALTQGSQPQHFGDGTRLSIL.